This TCR beta chain comes out of a study of T-cell reconstitution after alpha-beta-depleted transplantation in children. This clonotype was seen many times. No antigen is known for it. The TCRbeta library was prepared with unique molecular identifiers. TCRdb re-analysed the PCR reads in MiXCR, keeping a single row per CDR3 protein. The data hold around 580,000 distinct CDR3 sequences, with roughly 23% observed a single time. V lost 2 bases to trimming and J lost 2 bases, with 13 bases between them. There are 17 residues in the CDR3. CDR1 and CDR2 from the germline V gene are MNHEY and SVGAGI. Study-level points and caveats: T-cell numbers and diversity one year post-transplant derived largely from freshly generated T cells. Expanded clones from the graft, numbering several hundred, reportedly supplied alpha-beta T cells about two months after transplant.

The starting material was PBMCs, mostly from graft donor cells, obtained 360 days after TCRalphabeta/CD19-depleted stem cell transplant. This receptor was identified in a boy younger than two who had a stem cell transplant for acute myeloid leukemia, so the T cells may come from the graft donor. This sequence joins TRBV6-5 and TRBJ2-6, with TRBD2 as a possible D gene (6 bases). CDR3 bases: TGTGCCAGCAGTTACGTTGGGGGGAGTGCTGGGGCCAACGTCCTGACTTTC. Translation gives CASSYVGGSAGANVLTF.